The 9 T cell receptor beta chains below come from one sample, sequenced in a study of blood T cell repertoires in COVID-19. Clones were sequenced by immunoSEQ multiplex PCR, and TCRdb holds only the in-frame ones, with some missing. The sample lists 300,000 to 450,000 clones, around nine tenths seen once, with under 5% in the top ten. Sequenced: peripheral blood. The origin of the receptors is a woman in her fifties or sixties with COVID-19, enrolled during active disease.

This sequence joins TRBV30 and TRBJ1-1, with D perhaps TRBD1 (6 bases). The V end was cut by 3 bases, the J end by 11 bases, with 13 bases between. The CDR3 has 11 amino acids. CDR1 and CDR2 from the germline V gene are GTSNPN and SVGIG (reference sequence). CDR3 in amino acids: CAWRQGLRAFF. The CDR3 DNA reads TGTGCCTGGAGACAGGGTCTAAGGGCTTTCTTT.

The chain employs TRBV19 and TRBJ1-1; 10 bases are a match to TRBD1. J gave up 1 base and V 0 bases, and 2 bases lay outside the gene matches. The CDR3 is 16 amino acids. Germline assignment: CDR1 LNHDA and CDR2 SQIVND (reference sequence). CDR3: CASSIDRDRGNTEAFF. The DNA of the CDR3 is TGTGCCAGTAGTATAGATCGGGACAGGGGGAACACTGAAGCTTTCTTT. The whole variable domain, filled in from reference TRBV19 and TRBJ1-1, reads DGGITQSPKYLFRKEGQNVTLSCEQNLNHDAMYWYRQDPGQGLRLIYYSQIVNDFQKGDIAEGYSVSREKKESFPLTVTSAQKNPTAFYLCASSIDRDRGNTEAFFGQGTRLTVV.

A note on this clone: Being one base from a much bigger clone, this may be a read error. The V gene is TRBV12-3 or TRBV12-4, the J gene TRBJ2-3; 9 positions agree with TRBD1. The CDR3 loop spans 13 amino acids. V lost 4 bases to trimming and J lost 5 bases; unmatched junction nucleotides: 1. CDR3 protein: CASSSTGGDTQYF. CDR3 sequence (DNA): TGTGCCAGCAGTTCGACAGGGGGAGATACGCAGTATTTT.

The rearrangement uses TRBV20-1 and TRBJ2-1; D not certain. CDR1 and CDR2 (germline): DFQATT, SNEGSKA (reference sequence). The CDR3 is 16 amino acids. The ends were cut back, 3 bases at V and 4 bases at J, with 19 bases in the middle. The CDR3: CSASLVSAESYNEQFF. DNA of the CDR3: TGCAGTGCTAGTTTAGTGTCGGCGGAGTCATACAATGAGCAGTTCTTC.

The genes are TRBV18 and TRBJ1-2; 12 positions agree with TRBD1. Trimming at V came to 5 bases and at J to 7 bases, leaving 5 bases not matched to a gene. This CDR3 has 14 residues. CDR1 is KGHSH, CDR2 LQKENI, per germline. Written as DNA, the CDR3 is TGTGCCAGCTCAACGGGACAGGGGGCCTTTGGCTACACCTTC. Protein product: CASSTGQGAFGYTF.

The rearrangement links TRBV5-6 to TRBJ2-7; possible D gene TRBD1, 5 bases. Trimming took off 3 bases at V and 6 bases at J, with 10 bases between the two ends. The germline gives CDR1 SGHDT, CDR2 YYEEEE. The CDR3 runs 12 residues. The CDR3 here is CASSSSGSEQYF. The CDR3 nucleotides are TGTGCCAGCAGCTCTTCAGGGTCCGAGCAGTACTTC.

The CDR3 region is CAISEDIDTQYF. The CDR3 nucleotides read TGTGCCATCAGTGAAGACATAGATACGCAGTATTTT. The chain recombines TRBV10-3 with TRBJ2-3; the D is unclear. CDR3 length: 12 amino acids. Germline loops: CDR1 ENHRY, CDR2 SYGVKD. The germline V and J ends were trimmed by 3 bases and 5 bases, with 6 bases remaining between them.

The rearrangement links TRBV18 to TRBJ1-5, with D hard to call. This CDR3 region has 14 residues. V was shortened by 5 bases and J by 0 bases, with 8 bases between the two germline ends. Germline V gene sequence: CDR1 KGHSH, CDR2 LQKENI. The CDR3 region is CASSTTDSNQPQHF. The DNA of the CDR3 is TGTGCCAGCTCAACAACAGATAGCAATCAGCCCCAGCATTTT.

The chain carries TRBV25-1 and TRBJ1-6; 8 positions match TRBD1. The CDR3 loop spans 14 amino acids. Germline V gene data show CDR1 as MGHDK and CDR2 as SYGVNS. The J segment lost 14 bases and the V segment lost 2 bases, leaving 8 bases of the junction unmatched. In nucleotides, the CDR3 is TGTGCCAGCAGTGAACCCGGGACAGGTGACACCCTCCACTTT. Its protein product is CASSEPGTGDTLHF.